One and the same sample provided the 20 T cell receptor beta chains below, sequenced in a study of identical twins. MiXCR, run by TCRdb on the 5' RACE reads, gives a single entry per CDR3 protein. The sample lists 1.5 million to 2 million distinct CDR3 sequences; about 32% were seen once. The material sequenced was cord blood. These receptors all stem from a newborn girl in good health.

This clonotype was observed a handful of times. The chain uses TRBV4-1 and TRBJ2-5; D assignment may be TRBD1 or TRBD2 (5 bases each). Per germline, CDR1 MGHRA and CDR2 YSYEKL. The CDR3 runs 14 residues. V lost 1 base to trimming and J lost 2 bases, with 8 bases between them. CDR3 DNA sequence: TGCGCCAGCAGCCAAGTCGGGGCGCAAGAGACCCAGTACTTC. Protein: CASSQVGAQETQYF.

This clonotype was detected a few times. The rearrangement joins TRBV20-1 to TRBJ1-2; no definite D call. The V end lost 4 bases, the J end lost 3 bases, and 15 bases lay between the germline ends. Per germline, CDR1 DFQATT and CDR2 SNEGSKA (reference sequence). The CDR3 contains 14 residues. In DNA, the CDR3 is TGCAGTGCTACCATTCATCAGGAGGACTATGGCTACACCTTC. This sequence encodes CSATIHQEDYGYTF.

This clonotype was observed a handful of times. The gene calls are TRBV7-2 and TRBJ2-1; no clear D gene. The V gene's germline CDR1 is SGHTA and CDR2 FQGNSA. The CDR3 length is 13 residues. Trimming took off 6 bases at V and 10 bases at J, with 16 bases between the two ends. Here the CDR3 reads CASSRMGITEQFF. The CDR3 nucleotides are TGTGCCAGCAGTAGAATGGGCATTACCGAGCAGTTCTTC.

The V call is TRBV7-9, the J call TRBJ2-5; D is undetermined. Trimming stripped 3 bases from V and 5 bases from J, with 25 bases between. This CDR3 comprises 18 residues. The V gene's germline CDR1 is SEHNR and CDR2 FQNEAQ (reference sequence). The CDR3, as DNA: TGTGCCAGCAGCTTCAGAGTTAAGACCACCGGACCTCAGGAGACCCAGTACTTC. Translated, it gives CASSFRVKTTGPQETQYF.

The DNA of the CDR3 is TGTGCCAGCAGTTTAGCGCAGACAGGGTGGCAGACGCAGTATTTT. The encoded protein is CASSLAQTGWQTQYF. The V call is TRBV12-3 or TRBV12-4, the J call TRBJ2-3; 7 bases align to TRBD1. There are 15 residues in the CDR3. Trimming removed 0 bases from V and 9 bases from J; junction bases left unmatched: 9.

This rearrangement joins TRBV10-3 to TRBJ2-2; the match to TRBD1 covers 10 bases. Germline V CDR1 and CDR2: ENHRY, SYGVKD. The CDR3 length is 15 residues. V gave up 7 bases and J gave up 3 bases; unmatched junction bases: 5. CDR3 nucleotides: TGTGCCATCAAGCCCGGGACAGGGGACACCGGGGAGCTGTTTTTT. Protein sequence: CAIKPGTGDTGELFF.

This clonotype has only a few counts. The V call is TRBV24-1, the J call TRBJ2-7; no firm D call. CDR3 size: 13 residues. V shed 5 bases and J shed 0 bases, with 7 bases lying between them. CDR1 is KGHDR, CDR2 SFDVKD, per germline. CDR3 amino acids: CATSGENSYEQYF. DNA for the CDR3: TGTGCCACCAGTGGAGAGAACTCCTACGAGCAGTACTTC.

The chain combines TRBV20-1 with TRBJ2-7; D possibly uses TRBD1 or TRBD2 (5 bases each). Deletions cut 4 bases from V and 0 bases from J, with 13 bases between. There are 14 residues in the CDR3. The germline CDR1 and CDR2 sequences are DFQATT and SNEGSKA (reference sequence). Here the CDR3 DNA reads TGCAGTGCTACCTCCCGGGGCAGCTCCTACGAGCAGTACTTC. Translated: CSATSRGSSYEQYF.

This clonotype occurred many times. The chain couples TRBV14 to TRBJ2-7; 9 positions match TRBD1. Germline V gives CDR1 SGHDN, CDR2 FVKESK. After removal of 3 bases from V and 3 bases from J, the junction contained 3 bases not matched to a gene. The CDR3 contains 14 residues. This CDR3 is CASSHGTGFYEQYF. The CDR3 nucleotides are TGTGCCAGCAGCCATGGGACAGGGTTCTACGAGCAGTACTTC. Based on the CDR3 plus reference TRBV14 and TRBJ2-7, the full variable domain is EAGVTQFPSHSVIEKGQTVTLRCDPISGHDNLYWYRRVMGKEIKFLLHFVKESKQDESGMPNNRFLAERTGGTYSTLKVQPAELEDSGVYFCASSHGTGFYEQYFGPGTRLTVT.

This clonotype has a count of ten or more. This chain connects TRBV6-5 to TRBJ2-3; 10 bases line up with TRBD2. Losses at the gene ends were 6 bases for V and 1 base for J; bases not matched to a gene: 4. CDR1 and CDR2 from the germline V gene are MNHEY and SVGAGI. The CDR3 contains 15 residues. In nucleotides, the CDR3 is TGTGCCAGCAGCCGCGGGACTAGCGGCACAGATACGCAGTATTTT. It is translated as CASSRGTSGTDTQYF.

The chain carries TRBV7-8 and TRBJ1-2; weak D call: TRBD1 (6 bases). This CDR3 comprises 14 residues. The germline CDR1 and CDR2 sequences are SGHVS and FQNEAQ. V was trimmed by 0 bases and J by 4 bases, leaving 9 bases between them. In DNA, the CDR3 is TGTGCCAGCAGCTTAGCAGGACAGTTCTATGGCTACACCTTC. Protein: CASSLAGQFYGYTF.

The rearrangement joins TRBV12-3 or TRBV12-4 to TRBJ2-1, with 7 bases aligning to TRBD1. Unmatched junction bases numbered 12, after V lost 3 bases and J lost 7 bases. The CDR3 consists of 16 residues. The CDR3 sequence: CASSFSHRGLGNEQFF. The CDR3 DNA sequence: TGTGCCAGCAGTTTTTCTCACAGGGGCCTAGGGAATGAGCAGTTCTTC.

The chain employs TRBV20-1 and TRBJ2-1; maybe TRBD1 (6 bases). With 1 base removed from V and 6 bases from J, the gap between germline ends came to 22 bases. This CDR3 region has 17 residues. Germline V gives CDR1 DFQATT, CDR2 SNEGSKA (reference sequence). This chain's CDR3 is CSARGLLGVGASNEQFF. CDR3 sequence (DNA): TGCAGTGCTAGAGGCCTCCTGGGGGTGGGGGCTTCCAATGAGCAGTTCTTC.

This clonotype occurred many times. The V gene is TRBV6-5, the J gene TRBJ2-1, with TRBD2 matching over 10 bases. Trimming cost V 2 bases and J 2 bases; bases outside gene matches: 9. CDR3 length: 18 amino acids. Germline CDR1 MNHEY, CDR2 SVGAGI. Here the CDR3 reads CASSYEPSGGPTYNEQFF. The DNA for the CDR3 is TGTGCCAGCAGTTACGAACCTAGCGGGGGTCCTACCTACAATGAGCAGTTCTTC.

The CDR3 loop reads CASSQESQSLAYEQYF. The CDR3, as DNA: TGCGCCAGCAGCCAAGAGTCCCAGTCGCTTGCCTACGAGCAGTACTTC. V and J are TRBV4-1 and TRBJ2-7; no reliable D call. Germline loops: CDR1 MGHRA, CDR2 YSYEKL. This CDR3 is 16 amino acids long. Trimming pared 0 bases from V and 2 bases from J, leaving 14 bases between.

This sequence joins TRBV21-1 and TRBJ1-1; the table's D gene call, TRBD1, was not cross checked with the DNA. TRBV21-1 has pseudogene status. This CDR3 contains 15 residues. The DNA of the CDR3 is TGTGCCAGCAGCAAAGTTTTGACAGGGAACACTGAAGCTTTCTTT. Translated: CASSKVLTGNTEAFF.

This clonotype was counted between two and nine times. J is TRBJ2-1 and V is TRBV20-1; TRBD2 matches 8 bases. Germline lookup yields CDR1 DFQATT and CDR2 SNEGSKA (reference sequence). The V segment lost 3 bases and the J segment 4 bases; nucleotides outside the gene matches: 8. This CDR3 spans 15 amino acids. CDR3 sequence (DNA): TGCAGTGCTAGTGTGTCCGGACTAGCTTACAATGAGCAGTTCTTC. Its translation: CSASVSGLAYNEQFF.

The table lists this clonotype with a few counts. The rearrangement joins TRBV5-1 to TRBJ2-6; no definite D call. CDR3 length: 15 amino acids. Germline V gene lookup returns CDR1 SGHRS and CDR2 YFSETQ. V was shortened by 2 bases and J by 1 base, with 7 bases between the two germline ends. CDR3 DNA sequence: TGCGCCAGCAGCTTCGGGCAATCTGGGGCCAACGTCCTGACTTTC. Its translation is CASSFGQSGANVLTF.

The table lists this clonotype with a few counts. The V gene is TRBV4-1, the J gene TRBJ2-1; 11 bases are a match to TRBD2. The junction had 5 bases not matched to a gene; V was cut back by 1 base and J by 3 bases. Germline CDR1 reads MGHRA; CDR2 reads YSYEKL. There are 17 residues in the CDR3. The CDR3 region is CASSQGLAGGSYNEQFF. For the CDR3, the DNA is TGCGCCAGCAGCCAAGGGCTAGCGGGAGGAAGCTACAATGAGCAGTTCTTC.

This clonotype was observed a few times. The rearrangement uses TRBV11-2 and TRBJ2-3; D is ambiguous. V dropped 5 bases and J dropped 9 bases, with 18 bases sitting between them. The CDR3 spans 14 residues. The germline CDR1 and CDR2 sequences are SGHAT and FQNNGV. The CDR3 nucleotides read TGTGCCAGCAGCCCTCCGGTCGAGCGTCCCACGCAGTATTTT. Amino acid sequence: CASSPPVERPTQYF.